The 24 T cell receptor beta chains presented below share a single source sample, sequenced in a study of blood T cell repertoires in COVID-19. Profiling relied on immunoSEQ multiplex PCR, and the TCRdb table lists in-frame clones only, not all of them. Of 120,000 to 150,000 clones listed, roughly 90% are singletons. Material for sequencing was peripheral blood. All receptors derive from a man aged 45 to 65 with active or convalescent COVID-19.

The rearrangement joins TRBV28 to TRBJ1-1; D is unclear. This CDR3 spans 12 amino acids. Per the germline V gene, CDR1 is MDHEN and CDR2 is SYDVKM. V shed 8 bases and J shed 3 bases, with 10 bases lying between them. Written as DNA, the CDR3 is TGTGCCAGCCGAGTAGCTCACACTGAAGCTTTCTTT. It encodes CASRVAHTEAFF.

The chain employs TRBV6-5 and TRBJ1-5; D might be TRBD1 (5 bases). CDR1 is MNHEY and CDR2 is SVGAGI in the germline V gene. The CDR3 sequence is 13 residues long. With 7 bases removed from V and 4 bases from J, the gap between germline ends came to 11 bases. CDR3 protein: CASKPGSNQPQHF. CDR3 sequence (DNA): TGTGCCAGCAAGCCAGGGTCGAATCAGCCCCAGCATTTT.

The chain employs TRBV27 and TRBJ2-6, with D perhaps matching TRBD2 (5 bases). Germline V gives CDR1 MNHEY, CDR2 SMNVEV (reference sequence). CDR3 size: 13 residues. V was cut by 9 bases and J by 3 bases, with 9 bases left in between. The chain's CDR3 is CASWRFGANVLTF. The CDR3 bases are TGTGCCAGTTGGAGGTTTGGGGCCAACGTCCTGACTTTC.

The J gene is TRBJ1-2, the V gene TRBV6-1; D is unclear. V was cut by 1 base and J by 3 bases, with 6 bases left in between. The CDR3 is 13 amino acids. Germline CDR1 reads MNHNS; CDR2 reads SASEGT. CDR3 nucleotides: TGTGCCAGCAGTGAAGGAGAATACTATGGCTACACCTTC. It codes for CASSEGEYYGYTF.

The chain combines TRBV5-1 with TRBJ2-7; 7 bases are shared with TRBD1. Germline CDR1 SGHRS, CDR2 YFSETQ. CDR3 length: 14 amino acids. With V trimmed by 3 bases and J by 6 bases, 9 bases remained unmatched. DNA of the CDR3: TGCGCCAGCAGCTCAAACGACAGGGTTGGCGAGCAGTACTTC. Translation gives CASSSNDRVGEQYF.

This rearrangement joins TRBV9 to TRBJ2-3; D might be TRBD1 (5 bases). Germline V gene sequence: CDR1 SGDLS, CDR2 YYNGEE. Trimming pared 2 bases from V and 0 bases from J, leaving 10 bases between. This CDR3 comprises 15 residues. The CDR3 DNA reads as TGTGCCAGCAGCGTGCAGGGAACTAGCACAGATACGCAGTATTTT. As protein: CASSVQGTSTDTQYF.

V gene TRBV28 combines with J gene TRBJ2-7; weak D call: TRBD2 (6 bases). Trimming took off 3 bases at V and 3 bases at J, with 15 bases between the two ends. Germline V lookup: CDR1 MDHEN, CDR2 SYDVKM. The CDR3 loop spans 15 amino acids. In nucleotides, the CDR3 is TGTGCCAGCAGTTTTTTGTCCGGGGGAGACTACGAGCAGTACTTC. It encodes CASSFLSGGDYEQYF.

The gene calls are TRBV27 and TRBJ2-7; D is unclear. The V gene lost 7 bases and the J gene lost 5 bases, with 21 bases spanning the gap. This CDR3 has 15 residues. CDR1 MNHEY and CDR2 SMNVEV come from the germline V gene (reference sequence). For the CDR3, the DNA is TGTGCCAGCATCACTGGAAACTCCCCGAGCGACGAGCAGTACTTC. Translated: CASITGNSPSDEQYF.

The chain combines TRBV5-1 with TRBJ2-3, with 7 bases that match TRBD1. J was trimmed by 0 bases and V by 3 bases; bases with no gene match: 4. The CDR3 is made up of 15 amino acids. Germline CDR1 is SGHRS and CDR2 is YFSETQ. CDR3 in DNA: TGCGCCAGCAGCTGGGACAGTCCTAGCACAGATACGCAGTATTTT. Protein: CASSWDSPSTDTQYF.

The rearrangement links TRBV27 to TRBJ1-6; 9 bases align to TRBD1. CDR3 size: 13 residues. The germline V gene has CDR1 MNHEY and CDR2 SMNVEV (reference sequence). Unmatched junction bases numbered 0, after V lost 8 bases and J lost 4 bases. The CDR3 nucleotides read TGTGCCAGCGGACAGGGGTATAATTCACCCCTCCACTTT. Protein: CASGQGYNSPLHF.

V and J are TRBV7-9 and TRBJ2-1, with TRBD2 identical over 9 bases. The CDR3 is 15 residues long. The germline CDR1 and CDR2 sequences are SEHNR and FQNEAQ (reference sequence). Trimming at V came to 5 bases and at J to 4 bases, leaving 6 bases not matched to a gene. The CDR3 DNA is TGTGCCAGCAGCCCGCGGACTAGCGCATACAATGAGCAGTTCTTC. As protein: CASSPRTSAYNEQFF.

The chain has TRBV9 and TRBJ2-2, with no clear D. The germline CDR1 and CDR2 sequences are SGDLS and YYNGEE. Between the trimmed V and J ends, which lost 4 bases and 4 bases, there was a span of 5 bases. The CDR3 loop spans 12 amino acids. The CDR3 loop is CASSLITGELFF. The DNA for the CDR3 is TGTGCCAGCAGCCTAATCACCGGGGAGCTGTTTTTT. The variable domain in full, completed from reference TRBV9 and TRBJ2-2, reads DSGVTQTPKHLITATGQRVTLRCSPRSGDLSVYWYQQSLDQGLQFLIQYYNGEERAKGNILERFSAQQFPDLHSELNLSSLELGDSALYFCASSLITGELFFGEGSRLTVL.

The CDR3 bases are TGTGCCAGCAGCTTATTCGGTGGGAGCTCCTACAATGAGCAGTTCTTC. Protein product: CASSLFGGSSYNEQFF. This chain connects TRBV11-3 to TRBJ2-1; the D gene is possibly TRBD2 (5 bases). The length of the CDR3 is 16 residues. Germline CDR1 and CDR2: SGHNT and YENEEA. Trimming left V 2 bases short and J 0 bases short, with 11 bases between. Variable domain in full (rest from reference TRBV11-3 and TRBJ2-1): EAGVVQSPRYKIIEKKQPVAFWCNPISGHNTLYWYLQNLGQGPELLIRYENEEAVDDSQLPKDRFSAERLKGVDSTLKIQPAELGDSAVYLCASSLFGGSSYNEQFFGPGTRLTVL.

The rearrangement uses TRBV7-9 and TRBJ2-1, with 11 bases aligning to TRBD2. Germline assignment: CDR1 SEHNR and CDR2 FQNEAQ (reference sequence). The CDR3 spans 16 residues. Unmatched junction bases numbered 5, after V lost 0 bases and J lost 7 bases. The CDR3 DNA reads TGTGCCAGCAGCTTAGCCGTAGCGGGAGGGCCGAATGAGCAGTTCTTC. Its protein is CASSLAVAGGPNEQFF.

The chain carries TRBV3-1 (or the pseudogene TRBV3-2) and TRBJ1-3; 8 nucleotides align to TRBD1. With V trimmed by 0 bases and J by 3 bases, 13 bases remained unmatched. Germline V gene data show CDR1 as LGHDT and CDR2 as YNNKEL (reference sequence). The CDR3 extends over 19 amino acids. CDR3 DNA: TGTGCCAGCAGCCAAGAAGGACAGGGACGCAGGGCCTTTGGAAACACCATATATTTT. This translates into CASSQEGQGRRAFGNTIYF.

The gene calls are TRBV6-6 and TRBJ2-7; 13 nucleotides match TRBD2. Germline V lookup: CDR1 MNHNY, CDR2 SVGAGI (reference sequence). The CDR3 length is 16 residues. V lost 4 bases to trimming and J lost 4 bases; unmatched junction nucleotides: 7. The CDR3 nucleotides are TGTGCCAGCAGTTTACTCGGGACTAGCGGGAATTACGAGCAGTACTTC. This sequence encodes CASSLLGTSGNYEQYF.

The chain recombines TRBV5-1 with TRBJ2-4, with a possible D match to TRBD1 (5 bases). CDR1 SGHRS and CDR2 YFSETQ come from the germline V gene. This CDR3 has 13 residues. The germline V and J ends were trimmed by 4 bases and 6 bases, with 11 bases remaining between them. The CDR3 spells CASSPDMGNIQYF. The CDR3 region has the DNA TGCGCCAGCAGCCCGGACATGGGAAACATTCAGTACTTC.

The V and J genes are TRBV6-5 and TRBJ2-3, with D tentatively TRBD2 (5 bases). Germline CDR1 is MNHEY and CDR2 is SVGAGI. Trimming removed 6 bases from V and 2 bases from J, with 15 bases in between. The CDR3 loop spans 15 amino acids. This CDR3 reads CASRAGVRNTDTQYF. In DNA form, the CDR3 reads TGTGCCAGCAGGGCCGGGGTTAGAAACACAGATACGCAGTATTTT.

This clone came up once. The chain couples TRBV14 to TRBJ2-1, with 7 positions matching TRBD2. Trimming at V came to 0 bases and at J to 8 bases, leaving 13 bases not matched to a gene. CDR1 is SGHDN, CDR2 FVKESK, per germline. The CDR3 totals 17 residues. Here the CDR3 reads CASSQDRFGEGQDEQFF. CDR3 DNA: TGTGCCAGCAGCCAAGATCGCTTTGGGGAGGGCCAGGATGAGCAGTTCTTC.

This clone was observed once. The V call is TRBV24-1, the J call TRBJ2-2, with 10 bases that match TRBD1. Trimming cost V 9 bases and J 3 bases; bases outside gene matches: 6. CDR1 and CDR2 (germline): KGHDR, SFDVKD. The CDR3 has 15 amino acids. CDR3 nucleotide sequence: TGTGCCACCCACCAGGGGACAGGGGACACCGGGGAGCTGTTTTTT. It translates to CATHQGTGDTGELFF.

The rearrangement links TRBV5-4 to TRBJ2-7, with TRBD1 matching 7 bases. The CDR3 loop spans 13 amino acids. Trimming took 4 bases from V and 3 from J; bases not matched to a gene: 4. Looked up from germline, CDR1 is SGHNT and CDR2 is YYREEE (reference sequence). DNA for the CDR3: TGTGCCAGCAGCCCGGGACAGAACTACGAGCAGTACTTC. It yields the protein CASSPGQNYEQYF.

The V and J genes are TRBV5-4 and TRBJ2-3; 10 bases match TRBD2. Germline CDR1 reads SGHNT; CDR2 reads YYREEE (reference sequence). CDR3 size: 15 residues. V was clipped by 4 bases and J by 8 bases; unmatched bases: 10. Written as DNA, the CDR3 is TGTGCCAGCAGCGCCGGACTAGCGGTACCACCTACGCAGTATTTT. It codes for CASSAGLAVPPTQYF.

The chain employs TRBV7-9 and TRBJ2-2; 8 bases are shared with TRBD1. The CDR3 runs 16 residues. Germline CDR1 is SEHNR and CDR2 is FQNEAQ (reference sequence). V was clipped by 4 bases and J by 1 base; unmatched bases: 5. The CDR3 region has the DNA TGTGCCAGCAGCTCTACCGGGACAGGGAACACCGGGGAGCTGTTTTTT. It yields the protein CASSSTGTGNTGELFF.

J is TRBJ1-2 and V is TRBV29-1; a weak D match, TRBD1 (6 bases). The V end was cut by 1 base, the J end by 4 bases, with 13 bases between. CDR1 is SQVTM, CDR2 ANQGSEA, per germline. The CDR3 has 14 amino acids. CDR3 protein: CSVEVTDSLYGYTF. The CDR3 bases are TGCAGCGTTGAAGTAACGGACAGCCTCTATGGCTACACCTTC.